The 10 T cell receptor beta chains presented below share a single source sample, sequenced in a study of OX40 agonist ivuxolimab in advanced cancers. The assay was immunoSEQ multiplex PCR, and TCRdb's table has in-frame clones only and misses some. The sample carries some 15,000 clones, less than 95% recorded once. Sequenced material: CD4+ or CD8+ T cells sorted from blood, taken in a trial of the OX40 agonist ivuxolimab. The receptors were sampled from an adult with an advanced solid tumor such as melanoma, head and neck, liver or kidney cancer.

The chain has TRBV10-3 and TRBJ1-3; no definite D call. V was trimmed by 2 bases and J by 3 bases, leaving 11 bases between them. The germline V gene has CDR1 ENHRY and CDR2 SYGVKD. This CDR3 comprises 15 residues. DNA for the CDR3: TGTGCCATCAGTGAGGAGTGGGGAGTTGGAAACACCATATATTTT. Its translation: CAISEEWGVGNTIYF.

The chain is built from TRBV11-2 and TRBJ2-7; a weak D match, TRBD2 (5 bases). Germline values: CDR1 SGHAT, CDR2 FQNNGV. CDR3 size: 13 residues. V lost 1 base, J lost 2 bases, and 6 bases lay in between. The CDR3 spells CASSLVGAYEQYF. The CDR3 DNA follows: TGTGCCAGCAGCTTAGTCGGGGCCTACGAGCAGTACTTC.

V gene TRBV18 combines with J gene TRBJ2-7; 8 bases map to TRBD1. This CDR3 is 15 amino acids long. Germline loops: CDR1 KGHSH, CDR2 LQKENI. V dropped 5 bases and J dropped 3; count of bases not matched to a gene: 9. The CDR3 sequence: CASSWPGQENYEQYF. For the CDR3, the DNA is TGTGCCAGCTCATGGCCGGGACAGGAGAACTACGAGCAGTACTTC.

This chain links TRBV13 with TRBJ2-7; 8 bases fit TRBD2. Germline-derived CDR1 and CDR2 are PRHDT and FYEKMQ (reference sequence). The CDR3 is 15 amino acids. V lost 7 bases, J lost 0 bases, and 8 bases stayed unmatched. The CDR3 DNA reads as TGTGCCAGCAATAACGGGAGGGAGGGCTCCTACGAGCAGTACTTC. Residues: CASNNGREGSYEQYF.

The chain employs TRBV6-4 and TRBJ2-3; D call uncertain. Germline values: CDR1 MRHNA, CDR2 SNTAGT. V was clipped by 2 bases and J by 6 bases, with 9 bases between them. The CDR3 covers 13 residues. The CDR3 loop reads CASSDRGTDTQYF. Written as DNA, the CDR3 is TGTGCCAGCAGTGACCGCGGTACCGATACGCAGTATTTT.

This sequence joins TRBV6-4 and TRBJ2-1; 9 nucleotides agree with TRBD2. Germline V gene lookup returns CDR1 MRHNA and CDR2 SNTAGT. V was clipped by 4 bases and J by 7 bases; unmatched bases: 5. The CDR3 sequence is 14 residues long. Here the CDR3 reads CASSVAGVGNEQFF. The CDR3 DNA sequence: TGTGCCAGCAGTGTAGCGGGAGTTGGTAATGAGCAGTTCTTC.

This clone was found once. The chain employs TRBV11-2 and TRBJ2-7, with D possibly matching TRBD1 (7 bases). V lost 5 bases, J lost 1 base, and 18 bases lay in between. Germline lookup yields CDR1 SGHAT and CDR2 FQNNGV. The CDR3 loop spans 16 amino acids. The CDR3 nucleotides are TGTGCCAGCAGCCCGGAGGGGGCAGGGCCATCCTACGAGCAGTACTTC. This codes for CASSPEGAGPSYEQYF. Combining the CDR3 with reference TRBV11-2 and TRBJ2-7 gives the whole variable domain EAGVAQSPRYKIIEKRQSVAFWCNPISGHATLYWYQQILGQGPKLLIQFQNNGVVDDSQLPKDRFSAERLKGVDSTLKIQPAKLEDSAVYLCASSPEGAGPSYEQYFGPGTRLTVT.

Comments on this clone: Mismatch with germline at one junction end may stem from a read error. The chain carries TRBV7-8 and TRBJ2-3; D is perhaps TRBD1 (5 bases). Germline V gene data show CDR1 as SGHVS and CDR2 as FQNEAQ. The CDR3 runs 12 residues. CDR3 region: CASSLGGGTEYF. The CDR3, as DNA: TGTGCCAGCAGCTTAGGGGGCGGTACGGAGTATTTT.

The rearrangement joins TRBV9 to TRBJ1-2, with a weak D call TRBD1 (5 bases). Germline V gene data show CDR1 as SGDLS and CDR2 as YYNGEE. Trimming left V 0 bases short and J 8 bases short, with 14 bases between. The CDR3 extends over 14 amino acids. CDR3 in DNA: TGTGCCAGCAGCGTAGATTACGGGGCCTCCGGCTACACCTTC. Protein product: CASSVDYGASGYTF.

This chain joins TRBV28 and TRBJ2-1, with 12 bases lining up with TRBD2. From germline, CDR1 is MDHEN and CDR2 SYDVKM. Trimming at V came to 3 bases and at J to 4 bases, leaving 4 bases not matched to a gene. This CDR3 has 16 amino acids. CDR3: CASSLTSGSRYNEQFF. The CDR3 DNA is TGTGCCAGCAGTTTGACTAGCGGGAGTAGATACAATGAGCAGTTCTTC.